A selection of T cell receptor beta chains follows, all from one sample in a study of T cell changes during pregnancy in multiple sclerosis. Using immunoSEQ multiplex PCR, the repertoire was profiled, and TCRdb retains in-frame clones only, with some absent. The sample holds fewer than 80,000 clones, nearly 95% seen once. The material was CD4+ T cells from peripheral blood mononuclear cells, obtained after pregnancy. These receptor sequences come from a female donor with multiple sclerosis, enrolled in a pregnancy study. Each CDR3 is given with its conserved first and last residue. The order of the fields is CDR3 protein, clone size, J gene, V gene. A row's size may be missing; if present it is once, few, many or a size class.

CASSSLAGQGQYF NA TRBJ2-7 TRBV5-1
CASATGFSYEQYF NA TRBJ2-7 TRBV5-1
CASSPSGVINTGELFF NA TRBJ2-2 TRBV18
CASSLRSLGQGFAKNIQYF NA TRBJ2-4 TRBV7-2
CSAPTGNGYTF NA TRBJ1-2 TRBV20-1
CASSLAPTLSYEQYF NA TRBJ2-7 TRBV28
CASSLLAGTTDTQYF NA TRBJ2-3 TRBV7-9
CASSHHDRGFNYGYTF NA TRBJ1-2 TRBV28
CASSSWTSRYTDTQYF NA TRBJ2-3 TRBV5-8
CASSSRMSYEQYF NA TRBJ2-7 TRBV7-8
CASSLVSTAYNEQFF NA TRBJ2-1 TRBV5-1
CAISDRAGYGYTF NA TRBJ1-2 TRBV10-3
CASSQLGSSYNEQFF NA TRBJ2-1 TRBV4-3
CASSPRGDPDYEQYF NA TRBJ2-7 TRBV19
CASRGGTLNTEAFF once TRBJ1-1 TRBV7-2
CASSGAVYEQYF NA TRBJ2-7 TRBV2
CASLGQGYEQFF once TRBJ2-1 TRBV18
CASRGKRERETQYF NA TRBJ2-5 TRBV6-1
CAWSVGTMETQYF once TRBJ2-5 TRBV30
CASTPDREAQHF NA TRBJ1-5 TRBV28
CASSPSYYTGELFF NA TRBJ2-2 TRBV4-3
CASSILPYRDRGPLTDYEQYF NA TRBJ2-7 TRBV19
CASSEQGDYGYTF NA TRBJ1-2 TRBV2
CASSPSPSLAGNRNEQFF NA TRBJ2-1 TRBV7-3
CASSLVMSRISGANVLTF NA TRBJ2-6 TRBV7-6
CASSLNTLAGDRTGELFF NA TRBJ2-2 TRBV5-4
CASSLLAGERNEQFF NA TRBJ2-1 TRBV7-2
CASSRGDTEAFF NA TRBJ1-1 TRBV6-6
CASSSTGQGEDEKLFF NA TRBJ1-4 TRBV7-9
CASGLVQGDRVYEQYF NA TRBJ2-7 TRBV12-5
CASNREAQETQYF NA TRBJ2-5 TRBV2
CAISAGGDNYGYTF NA TRBJ1-2 TRBV10-3
CASNQGDIQYF NA TRBJ2-4 TRBV2
CASSYSGSNTEAFF NA TRBJ1-1 TRBV6-5
CASPRGGRSSSTDTQYF NA TRBJ2-3 TRBV2
CASRGTGGVLYF NA TRBJ2-7 TRBV5-1
CASSQAGVGQPQHF NA TRBJ1-5 TRBV14
CASSLPTSYEQYF NA TRBJ2-7 TRBV11-1
CASSSYRARSYEQYF NA TRBJ2-7 TRBV7-9
CASSSGELKFPIQYF once TRBJ2-4 TRBV28
CASSSGQLQETQYF NA TRBJ2-5 TRBV6-6
CASSLFGARRGDTQYF NA TRBJ2-3 TRBV7-2